This T cell receptor beta chain is drawn from a study of human T cells and chemical hapten exposure. Study summary: Upper back patch tests used 0.01% DPC, scored after 6 days.

General study findings and limits: Unchanged with DPC sensitization were TCRs above 1 in 1000 frequency.

Time point noted: patch test 3, about 24 weeks after DPC sensitization. Sample treatment: therapeutic diphenylcyclopropenone sensitization with weekly scalp DPC. CDR3 length equals 15 residues. Deletions cut 0 bases from V and 1 base from J, with 9 bases between. CDR1 KGHSH and CDR2 LQKENI come from the germline V gene. In the library, unique molecular identifiers were attached to individual cDNA molecules. TCRdb processed the RACE reads anew with MiXCR; each CDR3 protein has one entry. The sample includes roughly 200,000 distinct CDR3 sequences, around a quarter of them seen just once. Worth noting for this clonotype: Its target is not known.

This receptor was identified in a middle-aged woman with alopecia areata. Some clones in this sample may be carry-over from other donors' samples. The specimen comprised whole blood, sampled in connection with sensitization to the hapten diphenylcyclopropenone (DPC). This chain joins TRBV18 and TRBJ1-1; D is possibly TRBD1 (5 bases). CDR3 sequence: CASSPPGLTNTEAFF. The CDR3 DNA sequence: TGTGCCAGCTCACCACCGGGACTTACGAACACTGAAGCTTTCTTT. Full variable domain (outside the CDR3, taken from reference TRBV18 and TRBJ1-1): NAGVMQNPRHLVRRRGQEARLRCSPMKGHSHVYWYRQLPEEGLKFMVYLQKENIIDESGMPKERFSAEFPKEGPSILRIQQVVRGDSAAYFCASSPPGLTNTEAFFGQGTRLTVV.